This paragraph reports one T cell receptor (beta chain). This specimen belongs to a study of blood T cell repertoires in COVID-19. Study-wide background: COVID-19 samples from acute and convalescent phases originated in the United States, Italy and Spain. From T cells, B-cell-depleted T cells, or PBMCs came the material, which was cDNA or gDNA.

Original processing methods: Quantification of nucleated cells was approximated via reference gene primer amplification. The protocol was immunoSEQ multiplex PCR, while the TCRdb copy is restricted to in-frame clones and leaves out a portion. V, J and clone size are those of that table, while D and trimming were read from the DNA. The sample contains about 250,000 clones, over 80% of which appear only once. The CDR3 runs to 15 residues. Trimming cost V 5 bases and J 6 bases, with 18 bases left between them. Germline V gene sequence: CDR1 SGHTA, CDR2 FQGNSA. The source of this sequence is a man in his forties or fifties with acute or convalescent COVID-19. Sequenced sample: peripheral blood. The V gene is TRBV7-2, the J gene TRBJ2-3; D may be TRBD1 (6 bases). CDR3 nucleotides: TGTGCCAGCAGCCCTCTCACAGGGCTGGTTGATACGCAGTATTTT. This codes for CASSPLTGLVDTQYF.